Listed below are T cell receptor beta chains from one sample, sequenced in a study of beta chain features in type 1 diabetes. Sequencing used immunoSEQ multiplex PCR; TCRdb keeps in-frame clones, though not all of them. Of about 340,000 clones detected, around 8.5% appear once; the ten largest clones hold roughly 0.99%. The specimen sequenced was central memory CD4+ T cells from blood. The receptors here all came from a man aged 25-45 years with type 1 diabetes. Each CDR3 is given with its conserved first and last residue. A D gene is named only where the DNA matches it firmly. A row's size may be missing; if present it is once, few, many or a size class.

j_call	v_call	clone_size	d_call	cdr3_nt	cdr3_aa
TRBJ1-4	TRBV5-6	-	-	TGTGCCAGCAGCGAAATGGGGCATGATGAAAAACTGTTTTTT	CASSEMGHDEKLFF
TRBJ2-1	TRBV6-5	-	-	TGTGCCAGCAGTTGGGGAAGTCTAGCGACGGAGCAGTTCTTC	CASSWGSLATEQFF
TRBJ2-1	TRBV10-3	-	-	TGTGCCAGCAGGCCGGGACTTGACATTTACAATGAGCAGTTCTTC	CASRPGLDIYNEQFF
TRBJ2-2	TRBV7-2	-	TRBD2	TGTGCCAGCAGCTCTTTAGCGGGGGGTACCGGGGAGCTGTTTTTT	CASSSLAGGTGELFF
TRBJ1-1	TRBV11-2	-	-	TGTGCCAGCAGCTTAGGGTCGAATCTGAACACTGAAGCTTTCTTT	CASSLGSNLNTEAFF
TRBJ2-3	TRBV9	-	-	TGTGCCAGCAGCGTAGACCAGCGCCCTACAGATACGCAGTATTTT	CASSVDQRPTDTQYF
TRBJ2-1	TRBV9	-	TRBD1	TGTGCCAGCAGCGCCCCACCGGGACAGGGGCGCAATGAGCAGTTCTTC	CASSAPPGQGRNEQFF
TRBJ2-5	TRBV30	-	-	TGTGCCTGGAGACCGGGGCAAGAGACCCAGTACTTC	CAWRPGQETQYF
TRBJ2-7	TRBV29-1	-	-	TGCAGCGTTGAAGGTCGGCCCGAAGAGTACTTC	CSVEGRPEEYF
TRBJ2-7	TRBV11-2	few	-	TGTGCCAGCAGCTCCCTTGACGACCCGAGCTACGAGCAGTACTTC	CASSSLDDPSYEQYF
TRBJ2-4	TRBV6-5	-	-	TGTGTGGTGGGGGCCAAAAACATTCAGTACTTC	CVVGAKNIQYF
TRBJ2-1	TRBV18	few	-	TGTGCCAGCTCCCCAGCGTCGTGGGATGAGCAGTTCTTC	CASSPASWDEQFF
TRBJ2-1	TRBV7-9	few	TRBD2	TGTGCCAGCAGCCCTCTATCGCTAGCGGTATACAATGAGCAGTTCTTC	CASSPLSLAVYNEQFF
TRBJ2-5	TRBV19	-	-	TGTGCCAGTAGTAGAAACTATAGAGAGACCCAGTACTTC	CASSRNYRETQYF
TRBJ2-3	TRBV4-2	many	-	TGTGCCAGCAGCCAAGCCGAGGCAGATACGCAGTATTTT	CASSQAEADTQYF
TRBJ2-5	TRBV4-1	-	-	TGCGCCAGCAGCCAAGATTTGGTCAGTCCAGAGACCCAGTACTTC	CASSQDLVSPETQYF
TRBJ2-2	TRBV7-9	-	TRBD2	TGTGCCACCAACCGGGGAGGGGCGAACACCGGGGAGCTGTTTTTT	CATNRGGANTGELFF
TRBJ2-7	TRBV7-2	few	-	TGTGCCAGCAGCCCCGGCTCTGGGACCTCCTACGAGCAGTACTTC	CASSPGSGTSYEQYF
TRBJ2-2	TRBV18	-	-	TGTGCCAGCTCACACACAAGGACGGTCACCGGGGAGCTGTTTTTT	CASSHTRTVTGELFF
TRBJ1-2	TRBV30	few	-	TGTGCCTGGAGTGTACTAGGCATTAACTATGGCTACACCTTC	CAWSVLGINYGYTF
TRBJ2-3	TRBV29-1	-	TRBD2	TGCAGCGTTGAAGGGCTAGCGGGGGGGCGGGATACGCAGTATTTT	CSVEGLAGGRDTQYF